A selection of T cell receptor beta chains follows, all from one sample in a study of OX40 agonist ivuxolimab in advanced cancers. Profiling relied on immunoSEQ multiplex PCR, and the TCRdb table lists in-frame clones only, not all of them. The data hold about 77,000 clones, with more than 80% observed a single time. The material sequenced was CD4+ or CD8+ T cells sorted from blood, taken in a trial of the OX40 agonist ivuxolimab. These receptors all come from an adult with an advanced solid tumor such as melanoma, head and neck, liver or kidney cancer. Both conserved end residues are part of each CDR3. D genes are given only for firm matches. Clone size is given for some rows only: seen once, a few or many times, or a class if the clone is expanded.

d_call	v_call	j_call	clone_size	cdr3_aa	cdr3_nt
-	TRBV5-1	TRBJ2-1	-	CASSLERVSYNEQFF	TGCGCCAGCAGCTTGGAGCGTGTCTCCTACAATGAGCAGTTCTTC
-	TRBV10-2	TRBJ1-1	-	CASSLNTEAFF	TGCGCCAGCAGTCTGAACACTGAAGCTTTCTTT
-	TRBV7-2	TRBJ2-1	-	CASSLVRPGRSDEQFF	TGTGCCAGCAGCTTAGTACGTCCCGGGAGAAGCGATGAGCAGTTCTTC
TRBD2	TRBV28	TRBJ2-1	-	CASGLAGGIEQFF	TGTGCCAGCGGACTAGCGGGAGGGATTGAGCAGTTCTTC
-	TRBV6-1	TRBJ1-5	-	CASLRASTQPQHF	TGTGCCAGCCTCAGGGCCAGTACTCAGCCCCAGCATTTT
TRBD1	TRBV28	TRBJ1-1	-	CASSFRDRAQGAFF	TGTGCCAGCAGTTTCAGAGACAGGGCCCAGGGAGCTTTCTTT
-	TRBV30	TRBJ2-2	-	CAWSGRTTGELFF	TGTGCCTGGAGTGGAAGAACCACCGGGGAGCTGTTTTTT
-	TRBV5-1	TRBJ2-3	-	CASSLDYGTQYF	TGCGCCAGCAGCCTCGACTACGGCACGCAGTATTTT
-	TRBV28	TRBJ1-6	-	CASSPGGQIVNSPLHF	TGTGCCAGCAGCCCCGGCGGGCAGATCGTTAATTCACCCCTCCACTTT
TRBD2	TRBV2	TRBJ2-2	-	CASSVLAGTGELFF	TGTGCCAGCAGTGTCCTAGCGGGCACCGGGGAGCTGTTTTTT
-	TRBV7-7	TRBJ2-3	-	CASSLSVSDTQYF	TGTGCTAGCAGCTTGTCAGTTTCAGATACGCAGTATTTT
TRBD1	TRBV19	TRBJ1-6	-	CASTRGTVDSPLHF	TGTGCCAGTACGCGAGGGACAGTCGATTCACCCCTCCACTTT
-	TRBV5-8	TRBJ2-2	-	CASRPTRIRSGELFF	TGTGCCAGCAGGCCCACGAGGATTCGCTCCGGGGAGCTGTTTTTT
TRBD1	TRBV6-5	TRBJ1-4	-	CASRGTGVREKLFF	TGTGCCAGCAGGGGGACAGGGGTTCGCGAAAAACTGTTTTTT
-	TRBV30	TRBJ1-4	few	CAWSLRTVREKLFF	TGTGCCTGGAGTCTGAGAACAGTGCGTGAAAAACTGTTTTTT
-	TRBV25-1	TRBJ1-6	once	CASSRGGYAYNSPLHF	TGTGCCAGCAGTCGCGGGGGATATGCCTATAATTCACCCCTCCACTTT
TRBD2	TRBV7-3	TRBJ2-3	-	CASSSPTSGRVDTQYF	TGTGCCAGCAGCTCGCCGACTAGCGGGAGGGTAGATACGCAGTATTTT
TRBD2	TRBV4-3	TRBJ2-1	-	CASSQASGRFYEQFF	TGCGCCAGCAGCCAAGCGAGCGGGAGATTCTATGAGCAGTTCTTC
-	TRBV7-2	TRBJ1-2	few	CASSGRNYGYTF	TGTGCCAGCAGCGGACGGAACTATGGCTACACCTTC
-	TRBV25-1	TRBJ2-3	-	CASSRTDTQYF	TGTGCCAGCAGCCGCACAGATACGCAGTATTTT
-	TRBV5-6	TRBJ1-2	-	CASSLRQGMGYTF	TGTGCCAGCAGCTTGCGGCAGGGAATGGGCTACACCTTC
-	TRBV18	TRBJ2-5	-	CASSPGTKQETQYF	TGTGCCAGCTCACCCGGGACAAAACAAGAGACCCAGTACTTC
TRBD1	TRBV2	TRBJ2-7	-	CASSSGQPYEQYF	TGTGCCAGCAGTTCGGGACAGCCCTACGAGCAGTACTTC
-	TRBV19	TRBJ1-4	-	CASSISRGNEKLFF	TGTGCCAGTAGTATTTCTCGCGGGAATGAAAAACTGTTTTTT
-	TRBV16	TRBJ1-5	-	CASRPRRTGLNQPQHF	TGTGCCAGCAGACCTAGGAGAACAGGGCTGAATCAGCCCCAGCATTTT
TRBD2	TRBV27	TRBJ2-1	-	CASSFWAGDNEQFF	TGTGCCAGCAGTTTCTGGGCGGGAGACAATGAGCAGTTCTTC
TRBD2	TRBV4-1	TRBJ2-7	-	CASSQDAGVAGDYEQYF	TGCGCCAGCAGCCAAGATGCGGGGGTAGCGGGAGACTACGAGCAGTACTTC
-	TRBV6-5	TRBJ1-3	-	CASKISPLSGNTIYF	TGTGCCAGCAAAATCTCCCCACTCTCTGGAAACACCATATATTTT
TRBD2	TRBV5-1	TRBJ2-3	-	CASSLVGLAGVGDTQYF	TGCGCCAGCAGCCTGGTGGGACTAGCGGGAGTGGGCGATACGCAGTATTTT
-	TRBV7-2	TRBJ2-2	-	CASSLESGLNTGELFF	TGTGCCAGCAGCTTAGAAAGCGGGCTGAACACCGGGGAGCTGTTTTTT
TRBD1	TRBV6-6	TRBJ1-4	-	CASSFGTATNEKLFF	TGTGCCAGCAGCTTCGGGACAGCAACTAATGAAAAACTGTTTTTT
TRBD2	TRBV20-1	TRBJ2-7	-	CSAERENEQYF	TGCAGTGCGGAGCGGGAGAACGAGCAGTACTTC
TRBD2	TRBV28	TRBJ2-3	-	CASSLSSSGGLTDTQYF	TGTGCCAGCAGTTTATCCTCTAGCGGAGGCCTCACAGATACGCAGTATTTT
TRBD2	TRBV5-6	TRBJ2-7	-	CASLLAGGFYEQYF	TGTGCCAGCCTGCTGGCGGGAGGATTCTACGAGCAGTACTTC
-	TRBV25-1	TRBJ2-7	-	CASTRQYSYEQYF	TGTGCCAGCACTCGACAGTACTCCTACGAGCAGTACTTC
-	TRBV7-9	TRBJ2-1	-	CASSFQVSYAGLQFF	TGTGCCAGCAGCTTCCAAGTGTCCTACGCGGGTCTGCAGTTCTTC
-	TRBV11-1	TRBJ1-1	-	CASSSKGSTEAFF	TGTGCCAGCAGCTCAAAAGGAAGCACTGAAGCTTTCTTT
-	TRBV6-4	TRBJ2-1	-	CASSEHSLSYNEQFF	TGTGCCAGCAGTGAGCACAGCCTCTCCTACAATGAGCAGTTCTTC
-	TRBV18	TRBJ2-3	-	CASSPSTTDTQYF	TGTGCCAGCTCACCATCAACAACCGATACGCAGTATTTT
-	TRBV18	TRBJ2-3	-	CASSPSEDTQYF	TGTGCCAGCTCACCATCGGAAGATACGCAGTATTTT
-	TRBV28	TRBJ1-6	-	CASNYGTNSPLHF	TGTGCCAGCAATTACGGGACCAATTCACCCCTCCACTTT
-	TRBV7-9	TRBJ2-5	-	CASSLEPLRETQYF	TGTGCCAGCAGCTTAGAGCCATTACGGGAGACCCAGTACTTC
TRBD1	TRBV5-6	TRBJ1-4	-	CASSLTGDFGEKLFF	TGTGCCAGCAGCCTGACAGGGGACTTCGGGGAAAAACTGTTTTTT
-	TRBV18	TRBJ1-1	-	CASSPPSGRNTEAFF	TGTGCCAGCTCACCACCTTCGGGTCGGAACACTGAAGCTTTCTTT
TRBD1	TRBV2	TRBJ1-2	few	CASMGFRTGWPGYTF	TGTGCCAGCATGGGGTTCCGGACAGGGTGGCCTGGCTACACCTTC
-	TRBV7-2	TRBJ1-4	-	CASSSNGQKNEKLFF	TGTGCCAGCAGCTCAAACGGACAGAAAAATGAAAAACTGTTTTTT
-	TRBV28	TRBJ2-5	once	CASSSGTVTQYF	TGTGCCAGCAGTTCGGGGACGGTGACCCAGTACTTC
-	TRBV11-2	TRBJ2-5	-	CASSLAGGGETQYF	TGTGCCAGCAGCTTAGCGGGTGGGGGTGAGACCCAGTACTTC
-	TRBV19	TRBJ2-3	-	CASSINVRGGTDTQYF	TGTGCCAGTAGTATAAATGTGAGGGGGGGGACAGATACGCAGTATTTT
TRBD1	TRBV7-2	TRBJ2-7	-	CASSLGQGAFREQYF	TGTGCCAGCAGCTTAGGTCAGGGGGCCTTTCGCGAGCAGTACTTC
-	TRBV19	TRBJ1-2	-	CASNPLRAGFYGYTF	TGTGCCAGTAACCCTCTCCGAGCAGGGTTCTATGGCTACACCTTC
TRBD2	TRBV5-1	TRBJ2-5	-	CASRHGSWLAGTQETQYF	TGCGCCAGCCGCCACGGGAGTTGGCTAGCGGGAACCCAAGAGACCCAGTACTTC
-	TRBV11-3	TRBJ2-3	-	CASSPKTGTDTQYF	TGTGCCAGCAGCCCAAAGACAGGCACAGATACGCAGTATTTT
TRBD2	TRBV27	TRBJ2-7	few	CASKEREVQYF	TGTGCCAGCAAGGAGCGGGAGGTGCAGTACTTC
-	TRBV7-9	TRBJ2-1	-	CASSADTGWNEQFF	TGTGCCAGCAGCGCTGACACAGGGTGGAATGAGCAGTTCTTC
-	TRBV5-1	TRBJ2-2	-	CASSSTANTGELFF	TGCGCCAGCAGCTCGACCGCGAACACCGGGGAGCTGTTTTTT
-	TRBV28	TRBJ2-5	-	CASSSEETQYF	TGTGCCAGCAGTTCCGAGGAGACCCAGTACTTC